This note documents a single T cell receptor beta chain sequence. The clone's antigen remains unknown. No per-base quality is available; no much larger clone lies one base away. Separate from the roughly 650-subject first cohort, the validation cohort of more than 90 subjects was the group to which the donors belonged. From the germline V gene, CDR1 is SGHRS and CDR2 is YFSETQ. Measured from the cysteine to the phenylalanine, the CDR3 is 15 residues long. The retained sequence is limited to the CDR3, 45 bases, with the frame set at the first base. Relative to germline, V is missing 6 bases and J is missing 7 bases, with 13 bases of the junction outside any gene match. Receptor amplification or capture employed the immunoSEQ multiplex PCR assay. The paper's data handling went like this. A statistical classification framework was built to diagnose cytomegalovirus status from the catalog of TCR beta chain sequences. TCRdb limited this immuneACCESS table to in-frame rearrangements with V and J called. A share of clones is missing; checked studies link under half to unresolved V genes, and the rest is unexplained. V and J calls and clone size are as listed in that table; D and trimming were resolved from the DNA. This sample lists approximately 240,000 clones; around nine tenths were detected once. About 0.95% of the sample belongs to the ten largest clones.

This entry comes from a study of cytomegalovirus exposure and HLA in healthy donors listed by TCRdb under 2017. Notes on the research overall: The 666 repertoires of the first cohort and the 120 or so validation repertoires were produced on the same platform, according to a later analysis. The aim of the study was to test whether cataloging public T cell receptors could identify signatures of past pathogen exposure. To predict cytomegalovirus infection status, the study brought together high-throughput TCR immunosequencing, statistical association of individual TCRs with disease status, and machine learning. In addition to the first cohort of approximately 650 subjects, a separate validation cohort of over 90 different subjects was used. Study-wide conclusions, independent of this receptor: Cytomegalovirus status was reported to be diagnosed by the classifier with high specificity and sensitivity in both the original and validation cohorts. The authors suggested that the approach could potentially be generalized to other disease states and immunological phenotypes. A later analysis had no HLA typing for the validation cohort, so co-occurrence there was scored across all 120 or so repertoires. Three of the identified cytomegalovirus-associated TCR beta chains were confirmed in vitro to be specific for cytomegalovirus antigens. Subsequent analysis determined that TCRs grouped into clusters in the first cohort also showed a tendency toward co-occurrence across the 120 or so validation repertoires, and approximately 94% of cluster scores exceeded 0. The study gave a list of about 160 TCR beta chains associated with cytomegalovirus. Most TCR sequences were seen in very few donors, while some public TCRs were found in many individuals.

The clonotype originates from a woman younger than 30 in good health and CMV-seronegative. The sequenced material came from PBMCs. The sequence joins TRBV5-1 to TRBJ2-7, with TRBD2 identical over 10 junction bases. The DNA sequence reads TGCGCCAGCATTGAAGAGGGAGCGGGAGGGCGTGAGCAGTACTTC. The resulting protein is CASIEEGAGGREQYF. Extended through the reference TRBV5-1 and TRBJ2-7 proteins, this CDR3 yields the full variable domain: KAGVTQTPRYLIKTRGQQVTLSCSPISGHRSVSWYQQTPGQGLQFLFEYFSETQRNKGNFPGRFSGRQFSNSRSEMNVSTLELGDSALYLCASIEEGAGGREQYFGPGTRLTVT.